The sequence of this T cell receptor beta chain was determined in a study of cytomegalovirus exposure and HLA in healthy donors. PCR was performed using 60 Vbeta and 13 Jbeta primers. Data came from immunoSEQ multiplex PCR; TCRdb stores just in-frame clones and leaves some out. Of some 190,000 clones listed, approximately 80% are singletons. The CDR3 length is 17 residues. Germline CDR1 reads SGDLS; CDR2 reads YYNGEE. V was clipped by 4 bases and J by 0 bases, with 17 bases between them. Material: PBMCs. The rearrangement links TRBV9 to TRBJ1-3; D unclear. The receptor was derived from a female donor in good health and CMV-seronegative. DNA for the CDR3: TGTGCCAGCAGCACCCACGGCGAGGGCAGCTCTGGAAACACCATATATTTT. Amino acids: CASSTHGEGSSGNTIYF. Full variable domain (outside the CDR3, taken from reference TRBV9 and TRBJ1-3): DSGVTQTPKHLITATGQRVTLRCSPRSGDLSVYWYQQSLDQGLQFLIQYYNGEERAKGNILERFSAQQFPDLHSELNLSSLELGDSALYFCASSTHGEGSSGNTIYFGEGSWLTVV.